The present entry profiles one T cell receptor beta chain with its context. Its antigen is not known. These data are taken from a study of T-cell reconstitution after alpha-beta-depleted transplantation in children. Study results and caveats: Newly made T cells mostly supplied T-cell counts and diversity one year after transplant. Elevated TCRbeta diversity at day 60 was traced, in some patients, to surviving recipient T cells and thymic progenitors. Expanded graft clones, several hundred of them, were reportedly the source of alpha-beta T cells about two months after transplant.

From germline, CDR1 is SGHTA and CDR2 FQGNSA. Between the trimmed V and J ends, which lost 1 base and 2 bases, there was a span of 15 bases. CDR3 length equals 17 residues. It was with unique molecular identifiers that the TCRbeta library was prepared. TCRdb passed the PCR reads through MiXCR, listing each CDR3 protein once. The top ten clones hold 0.79% of a sample with 670,000 or so distinct CDR3 sequences, around 13% of them seen once. The chain employs TRBV7-2 and TRBJ2-1; weak D call: TRBD2 (6 bases). The TCR comes from a girl aged 2 to 9 with congenital amegakaryocytic thrombocytopenia, due to receive a stem cell transplant. Here the sequenced sample was PBMCs, taken before TCRalphabeta/CD19-depleted stem cell transplant. The CDR3 DNA is TGTGCCAGCAGCTTAGTAAGTTTAGCGGCCACCTACAATGAGCAGTTCTTC. Protein: CASSLVSLAATYNEQFF.